Below are 26 T cell receptor beta chains sequenced from a single sample in a study of cytomegalovirus exposure and HLA in healthy donors. 13 Jbeta primers and 60 Vbeta primers were used for the PCR. Sequenced by immunoSEQ multiplex PCR; TCRdb stores in-frame clones only, minus some. The sample includes more than 90,000 clones, roughly 78% of them seen just once. The sequenced sample consisted of PBMCs. All receptors come from a woman aged 55-69 years in good health and CMV-seronegative.

This clone has a single count. The chain carries TRBV7-9 and TRBJ1-1, with D tentatively TRBD1 (5 bases). The germline CDR1 and CDR2 sequences are SEHNR and FQNEAQ (reference sequence). The CDR3 is made up of 12 amino acids. The germline V and J ends were trimmed by 5 bases and 2 bases, with 6 bases remaining between them. The DNA for the CDR3 is TGTGCCAGCAGCCAGGGTAACACTGAAGCTTTCTTT. Amino acids: CASSQGNTEAFF.

The chain carries TRBV19 and TRBJ1-1; perhaps TRBD1 as D (5 bases). The CDR3 consists of 13 residues. The V gene lost 10 bases and the J gene lost 0 bases, with 12 bases spanning the gap. Per germline, CDR1 LNHDA and CDR2 SQIVND (reference sequence). Here the CDR3 DNA reads TGTGCCACCAAGGACATCCTGAACACTGAAGCTTTCTTT. It specifies CATKDILNTEAFF.

The rearrangement joins TRBV6-5 to TRBJ1-2; maybe TRBD1 (6 bases). The CDR3 is made up of 15 amino acids. CDR1 MNHEY and CDR2 SVGAGI come from the germline V gene. This CDR3 reads CAAKSPGALGYGYTF. In nucleotides, the CDR3 is TGTGCTGCTAAGAGCCCAGGGGCCCTCGGCTATGGCTACACCTTC.

The chain has TRBV7-8 and TRBJ2-3, with 7 bases matching TRBD2. Germline V gene lookup returns CDR1 SGHVS and CDR2 FQNEAQ. V shed 7 bases, J shed 6 bases, and the junction held 13 bases outside the gene matches. The CDR3 loop spans 15 amino acids. CDR3 protein: CASNRLAAEGDTQYF. The CDR3 DNA reads as TGTGCCAGCAACAGACTAGCCGCCGAAGGGGATACGCAGTATTTT.

This rearrangement joins TRBV28 to TRBJ1-5, with 8 bases matching TRBD1. Germline assignment: CDR1 MDHEN and CDR2 SYDVKM. Trimming at V came to 6 bases and at J to 5 bases, leaving 12 bases not matched to a gene. The CDR3 has 16 amino acids. The CDR3 loop is CASRLGGTGLHQPQHF. CDR3 sequence (DNA): TGTGCCAGCAGACTGGGGGGGACAGGACTGCATCAGCCCCAGCATTTT.

The rearrangement links TRBV6-5 to TRBJ1-6, with TRBD1 matching 8 bases. The CDR3 has 13 residues. The V gene end was trimmed by 11 bases and the J gene end by 7 bases; junction bases not matched to a gene: 7. CDR1 and CDR2 (germline): MNHEY, SVGAGI. The CDR3 here is CAVRGPRNSPLHF. CDR3 nucleotide sequence: TGTGCCGTCAGGGGGCCGCGGAATTCACCCCTCCACTTT.

The genes are TRBV4-1 and TRBJ2-5, with D possibly matching TRBD2 (5 bases). Germline V lookup: CDR1 MGHRA, CDR2 YSYEKL. The germline V and J ends were trimmed by 4 bases and 5 bases, with 8 bases remaining between them. The CDR3 sequence is 12 residues long. The CDR3 DNA reads as TGCGCCAGCAGCCGAGGGATGGAGACCCAGTACTTC. Translating it yields CASSRGMETQYF.

V is TRBV6-5 and J is TRBJ2-7; 8 bases map to TRBD1. Germline assignment: CDR1 MNHEY and CDR2 SVGAGI. The junction had 7 bases not matched to a gene; V was cut back by 3 bases and J by 0 bases. This CDR3 has 16 amino acids. In nucleotides, the CDR3 is TGTGCCAGCAGTTATTCCCTGACAGGGGTCTCCTACGAGCAGTACTTC. This encodes CASSYSLTGVSYEQYF.

The chain uses TRBV28 and TRBJ1-5, with TRBD1 matching over 7 bases. The CDR3 consists of 15 residues. Germline CDR1 MDHEN, CDR2 SYDVKM. Germline trimming cut 8 bases from V and 2 bases from J; bases unmatched to any gene: 9. The CDR3 bases are TGTGCCAGCGATACGACAGGGCTAGGCAATCAGCCCCAGCATTTT. It is translated as CASDTTGLGNQPQHF.

The V and J genes are TRBV4-3 and TRBJ2-5; possible D gene TRBD2, 6 bases. There are 15 residues in the CDR3. V lost 0 bases, J lost 5 bases, and 13 bases lay in between. CDR1 is LGHNA and CDR2 is YSLEER in the germline V gene. The CDR3 region has the DNA TGCGCCAGCAGCCAAGAGTGGAGGGGCAGGGAGACCCAGTACTTC. The encoded protein is CASSQEWRGRETQYF.

This chain joins TRBV25-1 and TRBJ2-4, with TRBD2 identical over 9 bases. Germline trimming cut 1 base from V and 8 bases from J; bases unmatched to any gene: 6. From germline, CDR1 is MGHDK and CDR2 SYGVNS. The CDR3 has 15 amino acids. The chain's CDR3 is CASSESLAGKDIQYF. The CDR3 DNA is TGTGCCAGCAGTGAATCTCTAGCGGGAAAGGACATTCAGTACTTC.

This chain joins TRBV7-2 and TRBJ1-5, with D perhaps TRBD1 (6 bases). Germline assignment: CDR1 SGHTA and CDR2 FQGNSA. V was shortened by 1 base and J by 5 bases, with 12 bases between the two germline ends. CDR3 size: 15 residues. CDR3 in DNA: TGTGCCAGCAGCTTAGAAAAGACAGGAGATCAGCCCCAGCATTTT. This codes for CASSLEKTGDQPQHF.

The V call is TRBV19, the J call TRBJ2-7; tentatively, D is TRBD1 (5 bases). Germline-derived CDR1 and CDR2 are LNHDA and SQIVND (reference sequence). The V and J ends lost 3 bases and 2 bases respectively, with 11 bases between them. The CDR3 covers 14 residues. The CDR3 coding sequence is TGTGCCAGTAGTATCCCAGGGTTAACCTACGAGCAGTACTTC. Encoded protein: CASSIPGLTYEQYF.

Notes on this clone: The conserved final phenylalanine or tryptophan is absent from the CDR3, which likely points to a read error. This chain joins TRBV4-1 and TRBJ1-4; 7 nucleotides line up with TRBD1. This CDR3 region has 16 residues. V lost 4 bases, J lost 5 bases, and 10 bases stayed unmatched. Germline V gives CDR1 MGHRA, CDR2 YSYEKL. As DNA, the CDR3 is TGCGCCAGCAGCCCCGGGAGGGGACAGAGAAATGAAAAACTGTTTCTT. Its protein product is CASSPGRGQRNEKLFL.

This clone was counted only a few times. At one of its ends the junction is not consistent with the germline gene, which may arise from a read error. The chain carries TRBV25-1 and TRBJ2-7; tentatively, D is TRBD2 (5 bases). This CDR3 has 14 amino acids. The germline V gene encodes CDR1 MGHDK and CDR2 SYGVNS. CDR3 region: CASSEWVEGYEQHF. The CDR3 DNA sequence: TGTGCCAGCAGTGAATGGGTAGAGGGATACGAGCAGCACTTC.

About this clone itself: Other DNA sequences in this specimen translate into the identical CDR3. The chain has TRBV9 and TRBJ2-7, with TRBD2 matching 13 bases. The junction had 0 bases not matched to a gene; V was cut back by 0 bases and J by 3 bases. The germline CDR1 and CDR2 sequences are SGDLS and YYNGEE. The CDR3 is made up of 15 amino acids. The CDR3 region is CASSVGTSGSYEQYF. CDR3 DNA sequence: TGTGCCAGCAGCGTAGGGACTAGCGGGAGCTACGAGCAGTACTTC.

This clone was seen more than once but under ten times. The rearrangement uses TRBV18 and TRBJ1-5; 10 bases agree with TRBD1. Germline trimming cut 1 base from V and 3 bases from J; bases unmatched to any gene: 3. Germline-derived CDR1 and CDR2 are KGHSH and LQKENI. This CDR3 has 16 residues. The CDR3 DNA sequence: TGTGCCAGCTCACCACAGGGACAGGGGATCAATCAGCCCCAGCATTTT. This codes for CASSPQGQGINQPQHF.

The CDR3 DNA reads as TGTGCCAGCAGTCCTTATGGGGGTGGGCGGGGGCTAGCGGGCCCAAGTGAAGATACGCAGTATTTT. Translation: CASSPYGGGRGLAGPSEDTQYF. This sequence joins TRBV28 and TRBJ2-3; 8 bases are shared with TRBD2. V shed 5 bases, J shed 5 bases, and the junction held 30 bases outside the gene matches. Germline-derived CDR1 and CDR2 are MDHEN and SYDVKM. CDR3 length equals 22 residues.

This chain links TRBV4-3 with TRBJ2-3; 10 nucleotides align to TRBD2. CDR1 LGHNA and CDR2 YSLEER come from the germline V gene. Trimming cost V 3 bases and J 3 bases; bases outside gene matches: 3. The CDR3 extends over 15 amino acids. The CDR3 DNA is TGCGCCAGCAGCCAGAGCGGGGGGGCAACAGATACGCAGTATTTT. Its translation is CASSQSGGATDTQYF.

V gene TRBV7-9 combines with J gene TRBJ1-1; perhaps TRBD1 as D (5 bases). Germline CDR1 is SEHNR and CDR2 is FQNEAQ (reference sequence). The CDR3 sequence is 13 residues long. Trimming shortened V by 7 bases and J by 5 bases, and 14 bases separated the two germline ends. The CDR3 nucleotides read TGTGCCAGCACCCGGGGGGGTGAGACTGAAGCTTTCTTT. Translated, it gives CASTRGGETEAFF.

The chain has TRBV5-1 and TRBJ2-1, with 10 positions matching TRBD2. The CDR3 contains 17 residues. J was trimmed by 1 base and V by 0 bases; bases with no gene match: 4. Germline CDR1 SGHRS, CDR2 YFSETQ. The chain's CDR3 is CASSLGASGSSYNEQFF. The CDR3 DNA reads as TGCGCCAGCAGCTTGGGGGCTAGCGGGAGTTCCTACAATGAGCAGTTCTTC.

The rearrangement links TRBV29-1 to TRBJ1-2; 7 bases are shared with TRBD1. The V gene's germline CDR1 is SQVTM and CDR2 ANQGSEA. CDR3 size: 14 residues. V lost 1 base and J lost 7; bases outside the gene matches: 9. This CDR3 is CSVEGQGGYSGYTF. CDR3 DNA: TGCAGCGTTGAAGGACAGGGCGGATATTCTGGCTACACCTTC.

This clone has only one observation. The gene calls are TRBV7-8 and TRBJ2-5, with 9 bases lining up with TRBD2. The V gene's germline CDR1 is SGHVS and CDR2 FQNEAQ. V dropped 5 bases and J dropped 5; count of bases not matched to a gene: 12. The CDR3 is 16 amino acids. CDR3 DNA sequence: TGTGCCAGCAGCCTCGAACCTAGCGGGAAAATCGAGACCCAGTACTTC. Its protein is CASSLEPSGKIETQYF.

The rearrangement joins TRBV28 to TRBJ2-5; D is possibly TRBD1 (5 bases). The CDR3 runs 13 residues. From germline, CDR1 is MDHEN and CDR2 SYDVKM. V lost 7 bases and J lost 4, with 13 bases in between. The CDR3 DNA reads TGTGCCAGCAAAACGCCCCAGGGAGAGACCCAGTACTTC. It translates to CASKTPQGETQYF.

The chain has TRBV30 and TRBJ2-5; D remains ambiguous. V lost 3 bases and J lost 1, with 9 bases in between. The CDR3 loop spans 13 amino acids. Per germline, CDR1 GTSNPN and CDR2 SVGIG (reference sequence). The CDR3 DNA reads as TGTGCCTGGAGCAGATTTATCCAAGAGACCCAGTACTTC. This translates into CAWSRFIQETQYF.

The rearrangement joins TRBV29-1 to TRBJ1-1; TRBD1 aligns across 7 bases. This CDR3 is built from 13 residues. From germline, CDR1 is SQVTM and CDR2 ANQGSEA. V trimming: 5 bases; J trimming: 4 bases; junction bases outside the gene matches: 7. The CDR3 loop reads CSVPGGRATEAFF. The CDR3 nucleotides read TGCAGCGTTCCAGGGGGTCGGGCCACTGAAGCTTTCTTT.